This is a list of T cell receptor beta chains from one sample in a study of human T cells and chemical hapten exposure. TCRdb called the RACE reads again in MiXCR, with one record for every CDR3 protein. Of about 380,000 distinct CDR3 sequences in the sample, about 4.4% are singletons; the top ten hold around 2.3%. This specimen consisted of whole blood, obtained in connection with sensitization to the hapten diphenylcyclopropenone (DPC). The receptors stem from a woman between 50 and 59 years old with alopecia areata. Some clones in this sample may be carry-over from other donors' samples. The CDR3 runs from the conserved cysteine through the conserved F or W. D genes are given only for firm matches. Size is omitted from some rows. Given values are once, few, many or a class for expanded clones.

D,size,V,J,CDR3,DNA
-,few,TRBV4-2,TRBJ1-6,CASSQAGGSNSPLHF,TGTGCCAGCAGCCAAGCAGGAGGGTCTAATTCACCCCTCCACTTT
-,many,TRBV6-5,TRBJ1-1,CASSPWGGLSTEAFF,TGTGCCAGCAGTCCCTGGGGGGGGCTGAGCACTGAAGCTTTCTTT
-,medium-sized,TRBV7-6,TRBJ2-7,CASSLGSAYEQYF,TGTGCCAGCAGCTTAGGGTCGGCCTACGAGCAGTACTTC
-,-,TRBV11-2,TRBJ1-3,CASSARPGSGNTIYF,TGTGCCAGCAGCGCGAGACCGGGCTCTGGAAACACCATATATTTT
-,many,TRBV6-1,TRBJ1-1,CASSAGHTNTEAFF,TGTGCCAGCAGTGCGGGACACACGAACACTGAAGCTTTCTTT
-,-,TRBV12-2,TRBJ2-4,CASRVSGGLAKNIQYF,TGTGCAAGTCGCGTTAGCGGGGGGCTAGCCAAAAACATTCAGTACTTC
-,many,TRBV12-3/TRBV12-4,TRBJ1-1,CASSLKPNTEAFF,TGTGCCAGCAGCTTAAAACCGAACACTGAAGCTTTCTTT
TRBD2,many,TRBV6-2/TRBV6-3,TRBJ2-3,CASSSPGLAGRRGDTQYF,TGTGCCAGCAGTTCACCGGGACTAGCGGGCCGCCGAGGAGATACGCAGTATTTT
-,few,TRBV4-1,TRBJ1-1,CASSPIGGGTGTEAFF,TGCGCCAGCAGCCCCATAGGGGGGGGAACGGGCACTGAAGCTTTCTTT
TRBD1,-,TRBV20-1,TRBJ1-1,CSVLTGGSGEAFF,TGCAGTGTTTTGACAGGGGGATCAGGTGAAGCTTTCTTT
TRBD2,few,TRBV29-1,TRBJ2-4,CSVGGLAGEGNIQYF,TGCAGCGTTGGGGGACTAGCGGGAGAAGGAAACATTCAGTACTTC
TRBD2,-,TRBV7-2,TRBJ2-7,CASSFETSGSYEQYF,TGTGCCAGCAGCTTCGAGACTAGCGGCTCCTACGAGCAGTACTTC
TRBD1,-,TRBV7-9,TRBJ1-1,CASSRYLGQGDTEAFF,TGTGCCAGCAGCCGTTACTTAGGACAGGGGGATACTGAAGCTTTCTTT
-,-,TRBV6-5,TRBJ1-1,CASSYLDTRGEAFF,TGTGCCAGCAGTTACCTAGACACGCGGGGTGAAGCTTTCTTT
-,many,TRBV12-3/TRBV12-4,TRBJ1-1,CASSLVQVGTEAFF,TGTGCCAGCAGTTTAGTCCAGGTGGGGACTGAAGCTTTCTTT
-,many,TRBV12-3/TRBV12-4,TRBJ2-7,CASSLGSGPYEQYF,TGTGCCAGCAGTTTAGGGAGCGGTCCCTACGAGCAGTACTTC
-,many,TRBV7-8,TRBJ2-5,CASSQERVSQETQYF,TGTGCCAGCAGCCAAGAGCGGGTATCCCAAGAGACCCAGTACTTC
-,many,TRBV20-1,TRBJ2-7,CSARVGTTGYF,TGCAGTGCTAGAGTAGGAACGACAGGGTACTTC
-,-,TRBV5-6,TRBJ1-5,CASSLDGSNSNQPQHF,TGTGCCAGCAGCTTGGACGGATCTAATAGCAATCAGCCCCAGCATTTT
TRBD1,-,TRBV2,TRBJ2-3,CASRGRGSTDTQYF,TGTGCCAGCAGGGGCAGGGGGAGTACAGATACGCAGTATTTT
-,-,TRBV4-1,TRBJ1-2,CASSQDPGNDYGYTF,TGCGCCAGCAGCCAAGATCCAGGGAATGACTATGGCTACACCTTC
-,few,TRBV5-6,TRBJ1-2,CASSPRRGDGYGYTF,TGTGCCAGCAGCCCCAGACGGGGGGACGGGTATGGCTACACCTTC
TRBD1,many,TRBV29-1,TRBJ2-1,CSVGTGGKYEQFF,TGCAGCGTGGGGACAGGGGGCAAGTATGAGCAGTTCTTC
-,few,TRBV28,TRBJ1-1,CASSYPGRIYTEAFF,TGTGCCAGCAGTTACCCCGGACGGATATACACTGAAGCTTTCTTT
-,few,TRBV30,TRBJ1-1,CAWAFRVNTEAFF,TGTGCCTGGGCCTTTAGGGTGAACACTGAAGCTTTCTTT
TRBD1,many,TRBV18,TRBJ1-1,CASSTVTGDWAEAFF,TGTGCCAGCTCAACCGTGACAGGGGACTGGGCTGAAGCTTTCTTT
-,many,TRBV6-1,TRBJ1-2,CASSEGVDGYGYTF,TGTGCCAGCAGTGAAGGCGTGGACGGCTATGGCTACACCTTC
-,-,TRBV2,TRBJ1-5,CASSLWDGINQPQHF,TGTGCCAGCAGTCTCTGGGACGGAATAAATCAGCCCCAGCATTTT
TRBD2,many,TRBV14,TRBJ2-1,CASSQVAGGYNEQFF,TGTGCCAGCAGCCAAGTAGCGGGAGGTTACAATGAGCAGTTCTTC
TRBD1,many,TRBV12-3/TRBV12-4,TRBJ2-1,CASSPGQATYNEQFF,TGTGCCAGCAGCCCAGGACAGGCTACCTACAATGAGCAGTTCTTC
-,many,TRBV12-3/TRBV12-4,TRBJ1-5,CAVEGRSNQPQHF,TGTGCCGTGGAGGGGAGGAGCAATCAGCCCCAGCATTTT
-,many,TRBV6-5,TRBJ1-1,CASSYGRGRTEAFF,TGTGCCAGCAGTTACGGGAGGGGTAGAACTGAAGCTTTCTTT
TRBD1,many,TRBV7-2,TRBJ2-2,CASSRQTGGGGELFF,TGTGCCAGCAGTCGTCAGACAGGGGGAGGCGGGGAGCTGTTTTTT
-,many,TRBV5-1,TRBJ1-1,CASSFSDTMNTEAFF,TGCGCCAGCAGCTTTTCGGACACCATGAACACTGAAGCTTTCTTT
-,-,TRBV2,TRBJ2-1,CASSIGCNLFNEQFF,TGTGCCAGCAGTATAGGGTGCAATCTCTTCAATGAGCAGTTCTTC
TRBD2,-,TRBV19,TRBJ2-1,CASSIVGLAGDEQFF,TGTGCCAGTAGTATAGTGGGACTAGCGGGAGATGAGCAGTTCTTC
TRBD1,many,TRBV12-3/TRBV12-4,TRBJ1-4,CASSPRGDSEKLFF,TGTGCCAGCAGCCCGAGAGGGGACAGTGAAAAACTGTTTTTT
TRBD1,few,TRBV10-2,TRBJ1-2,CASSQGASGYTF,TGCGCCAGCAGTCAGGGGGCGAGTGGCTACACCTTC
TRBD2,-,TRBV9,TRBJ2-1,CASSPSGGGPPYEQFF,TGTGCCAGCAGCCCCTCCGGGGGAGGGCCTCCATATGAGCAGTTCTTC
TRBD1,-,TRBV6-1,TRBJ1-5,CASKSVDREKGQPQHF,TGTGCCAGCAAATCGGTGGACAGGGAGAAGGGTCAGCCCCAGCATTTT
-,many,TRBV6-6,TRBJ1-2,CASSSVGYTF,TGTGCCAGCAGTTCCGTGGGCTACACCTTC
TRBD1,-,TRBV12-3/TRBV12-4,TRBJ2-7,CASSPHRQGANEQYF,TGTGCCAGCAGTCCGCACCGACAGGGGGCAAACGAGCAGTACTTC
TRBD1,few,TRBV7-9,TRBJ1-2,CASSSGGRNYGYTF,TGTGCCAGCAGCTCAGGGGGCCGAAACTATGGCTACACCTTC
-,-,TRBV6-2/TRBV6-3,TRBJ2-2,CASSRMSTGELFF,TGTGCCAGCAGTCGAATGAGCACCGGGGAGCTGTTTTTT
TRBD2,many,TRBV20-1,TRBJ2-3,CSADLAGWADTQYF,TGCAGTGCGGATCTAGCGGGGTGGGCAGATACGCAGTATTTT
TRBD1,-,TRBV28,TRBJ1-6,CASSSPGQGWSPLHF,TGTGCCAGCAGTTCTCCGGGACAGGGTTGGTCACCCCTCCACTTT
TRBD2,many,TRBV6-5,TRBJ2-7,CASRRAGESYEQYF,TGTGCCAGCAGACGAGCGGGGGAAAGCTACGAGCAGTACTTC
-,many,TRBV7-2,TRBJ2-7,CASSLGVGGLSYEQYF,TGTGCCAGCAGCCTCGGTGTTGGGGGCCTTTCCTACGAGCAGTACTTC
-,few,TRBV12-3/TRBV12-4,TRBJ2-2,CASSADIANTGELFF,TGTGCCAGCAGTGCCGACATAGCGAACACCGGGGAGCTGTTTTTT
TRBD2,-,TRBV9,TRBJ2-1,CASSVAMREAAYNEQFF,TGTGCCAGCAGCGTAGCTATGCGGGAGGCTGCCTACAATGAGCAGTTCTTC
TRBD1,many,TRBV12-3/TRBV12-4,TRBJ1-1,CASTPGQVDTEAFF,TGTGCCAGCACCCCGGGACAGGTGGACACTGAAGCTTTCTTT
-,many,TRBV9,TRBJ1-1,CASSVGPGANTEAFF,TGTGCCAGCAGCGTAGGTCCGGGAGCGAACACTGAAGCTTTCTTT